This T cell receptor (beta chain) was captured by sequencing in a study of control samples from healthy donors and cancer patients. This clone came up a few times. Data came from immunoSEQ multiplex PCR; TCRdb stores just in-frame clones and leaves some out. Of about 120,000 clones in the sample, 92% are singletons; the top ten hold approximately 0.58%. The junction had 8 bases not matched to a gene; V was cut back by 2 bases and J by 0 bases. CDR1 KGHSH and CDR2 LQKENI come from the germline V gene. The CDR3 covers 17 residues. The genes are TRBV18 and TRBJ2-3; 7 bases line up with TRBD1. The receptor's source is a man older than 75 with head and neck cancer. The sequencing sample was made of PBMCs. Here the CDR3 DNA reads TGTGCCAGCTCACCAGGGACAGCGTCCCTTAGCACAGATACGCAGTATTTT. It codes for CASSPGTASLSTDTQYF.